This T cell receptor (beta chain) is from a study of blood T cell repertoires in COVID-19 (dated by TCRdb to about 2020). Context from the whole study: Samples covering the acute and convalescent phases of COVID-19 were provided by collaborators in the United States, Italy and Spain. HLA class I and class II types, where available, came from metadata supplied by the sample provider rather than from assay-based typing. The prospective study material was composed of cDNA or gDNA derived from T cells, B-cell-depleted T cells, or PBMCs. A freely available public database, intended as a resource for researchers studying the immune response to SARS-CoV-2, is where the repertoires were released. The sample metadata nearly always contained a de-identified subject ID, COVID-19 status, age in years and sex. The samples were drawn from two sources: the first 160 participants of the ongoing ImmuneRACE study, and fewer than 1,500 subjects contributed by 6 global collaborators. Subjects who had been exposed to COVID-19, were actively infected with it, or had recovered from it provided the deeply sampled blood TCRbeta repertoires that made up the dataset.

Collaborating institutions collected whole blood in K2EDTA tubes following their own protocols. For TCRbeta analysis, collaborators shipped samples as frozen whole blood, isolated PBMCs, or DNA extracted from either of those sample types. The CDR3, from cysteine to phenylalanine, totals 15 residues. Of the read, only the CDR3 DNA is kept; its 45 bases are in frame from base 1. Based on the germline V gene, the CDR1 and CDR2 sequences are ENHRY and SYGVKD. Germline trimming: 7 bases from V, 1 base from J; junction bases outside gene matches: 4. The immunoSEQ Assay, a bias-controlled multiplex PCR, was used to amplify TCRbeta CDR3 regions from genomic DNA. The authors processed their data as follows. Nucleated cell counts per sample were estimated from amplification of reference gene primers within the assay. To quantify the absolute abundance of each unique TCRbeta CDR3 rearrangement, sequence reads were collapsed and filtered. For each sample, productive Simpson clonality was calculated by taking the square root of Simpson's diversity index across productive rearrangements. Imported from immuneACCESS, the table was reduced by TCRdb to in-frame sequences with V and J called. These copies leave out some clones; in studies compared against another copy, an unresolved V gene accounts for under half, and the cause of the remainder is not known. V, J and clone size were drawn from that table, and D and trimming were deduced from the DNA. The table for this sample lists about 300,000 clones; approximately 82% of them were counted only once. The ten most abundant clones make up 0.95% to 1.5% of the sample.

This clone has more than one count but fewer than ten. Its antigen is currently not known. No much larger clone exists at a distance of one base, and base qualities are not known. Here is what the overall study found, with its caveats: How much clinical and demographic metadata was included differed by source and by participant, and the metadata was provided uncurated.

Sequencing input: peripheral blood. The TCR was taken from a woman between 45 and 60 years old with acute or convalescent COVID-19. The sequence links TRBV10-3 to TRBJ2-2, and 9 bases in between align with TRBD2. CDR3 region: CAITGTSQNTGELFF. The DNA is as follows: TGTGCCATCACCGGGACTAGCCAGAACACCGGGGAGCTGTTTTTT.